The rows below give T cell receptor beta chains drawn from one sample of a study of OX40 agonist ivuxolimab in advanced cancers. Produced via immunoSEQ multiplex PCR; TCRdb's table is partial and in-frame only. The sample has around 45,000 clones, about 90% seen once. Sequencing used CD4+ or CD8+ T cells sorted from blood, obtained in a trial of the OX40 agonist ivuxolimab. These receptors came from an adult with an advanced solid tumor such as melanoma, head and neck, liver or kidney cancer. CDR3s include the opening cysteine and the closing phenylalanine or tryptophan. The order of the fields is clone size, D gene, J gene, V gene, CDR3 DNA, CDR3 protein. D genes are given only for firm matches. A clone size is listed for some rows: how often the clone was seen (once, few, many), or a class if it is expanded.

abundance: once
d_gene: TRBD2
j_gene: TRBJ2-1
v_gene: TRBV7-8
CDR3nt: TGTGCCAGCAGCAGCGGGAGTTCATCCTACAATGAGCAGTTCTTC
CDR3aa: CASSSGSSSYNEQFF

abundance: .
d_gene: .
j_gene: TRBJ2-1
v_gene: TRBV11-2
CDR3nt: TGTGCCAGCACCTTGGACGGCTTCTACAATGAGCAGTTCTTC
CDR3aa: CASTLDGFYNEQFF

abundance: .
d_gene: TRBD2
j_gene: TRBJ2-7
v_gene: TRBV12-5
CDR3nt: TGTGCTAGTGGTTTGGTACCTAGCGGGAACTCCTACGAGCAGTACTTC
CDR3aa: CASGLVPSGNSYEQYF

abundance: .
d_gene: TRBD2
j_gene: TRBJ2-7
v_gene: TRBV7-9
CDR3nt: TGTGCCAGCAGCTTGGGACTAGCCTCAACCTACGAGCAGTACTTC
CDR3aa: CASSLGLASTYEQYF

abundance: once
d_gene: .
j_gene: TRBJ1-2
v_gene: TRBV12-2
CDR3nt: TGTGCAAGTCGCTTCAGGAGTAGGACAGGGGGATATGGCTACACCTTC
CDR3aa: CASRFRSRTGGYGYTF

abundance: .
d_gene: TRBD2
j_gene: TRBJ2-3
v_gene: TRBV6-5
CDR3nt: TGTGCCAGCAGAGCGGGGTTAGGCACAGATACGCAGTATTTT
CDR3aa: CASRAGLGTDTQYF

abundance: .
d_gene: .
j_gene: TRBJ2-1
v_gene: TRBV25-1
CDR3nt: TGTGCCAGCAGTGAACCGGGCCACTACAATGAGCAGTTCTTC
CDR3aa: CASSEPGHYNEQFF

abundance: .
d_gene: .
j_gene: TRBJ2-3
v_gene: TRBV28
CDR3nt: TGTGCCACTAAGGGGGGTACCACAGATACGCAGTATTTT
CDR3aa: CATKGGTTDTQYF

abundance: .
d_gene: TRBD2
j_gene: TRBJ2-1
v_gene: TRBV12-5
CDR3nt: TGTGCTAGTGGCGTAGGGAGGGCTACCTACAATGAGCAGTTCTTC
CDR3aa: CASGVGRATYNEQFF

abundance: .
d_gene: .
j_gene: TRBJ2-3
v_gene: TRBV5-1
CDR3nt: TGCGCCAGCAGCTCCCCGGGACCAGATACGCAGTATTTT
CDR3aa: CASSSPGPDTQYF

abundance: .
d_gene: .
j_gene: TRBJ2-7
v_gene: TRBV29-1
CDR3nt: TGCAGCGTTGGGGCGACAGTCTACGAGCAGTACTTC
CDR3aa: CSVGATVYEQYF

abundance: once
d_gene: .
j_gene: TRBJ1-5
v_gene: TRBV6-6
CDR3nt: TGTGCCAGCAGTTACGGGCATCAGCCCCAGCATTTT
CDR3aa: CASSYGHQPQHF

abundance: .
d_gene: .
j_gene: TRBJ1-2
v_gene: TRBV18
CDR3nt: TGTGCCAGCTCAGACGGTATCAAGGATGGCTACACCTTC
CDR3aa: CASSDGIKDGYTF

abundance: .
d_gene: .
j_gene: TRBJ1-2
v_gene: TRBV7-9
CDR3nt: TGTGCCAGCAGCTTAGTGTACGGGCAGGGATCCTATGGCTACACCTTC
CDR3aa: CASSLVYGQGSYGYTF

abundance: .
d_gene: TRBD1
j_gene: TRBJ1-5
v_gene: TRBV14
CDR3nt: TGTGCCAGCAGCCAAGATGTCGGGACAGGGGCTTTGAATCAGCCCCAGCATTTT
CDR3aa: CASSQDVGTGALNQPQHF

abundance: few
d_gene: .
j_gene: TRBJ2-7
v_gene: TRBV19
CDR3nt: TGTGCCAGTAGAGGGGACTTCAGGAGTCGCGAGCAGTACTTC
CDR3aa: CASRGDFRSREQYF

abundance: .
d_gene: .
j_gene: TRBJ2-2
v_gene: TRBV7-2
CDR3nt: TGTGCCAGCAGCTTAACCGGGGAGCTGTTTTTT
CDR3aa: CASSLTGELFF

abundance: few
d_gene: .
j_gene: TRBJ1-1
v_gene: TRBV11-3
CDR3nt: TGTGCCAGCAGCGAACAACATGGATCGACTGAAGCTTTCTTT
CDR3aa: CASSEQHGSTEAFF

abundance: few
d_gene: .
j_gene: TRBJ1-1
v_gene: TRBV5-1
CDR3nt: TGCGCCAGCAGCCGAGGGACGTTTGGTGTGAACACTGAAGCTTTCTTT
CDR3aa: CASSRGTFGVNTEAFF

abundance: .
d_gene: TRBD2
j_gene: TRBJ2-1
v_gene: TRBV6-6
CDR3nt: TGTGCCAGCAGCCCTAGCGGGATCTACAATGAGCAGTTCTTC
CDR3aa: CASSPSGIYNEQFF

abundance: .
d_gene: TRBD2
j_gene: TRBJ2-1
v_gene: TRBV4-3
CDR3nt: TGCGCCAGCAGCCAAGAAATAGCGGGACTCTACAATGAGCAGTTCTTC
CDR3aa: CASSQEIAGLYNEQFF

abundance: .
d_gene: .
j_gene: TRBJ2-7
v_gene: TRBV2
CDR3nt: TGTGCCAGCAGTCCGGACGGACCCTTACAGTACTTC
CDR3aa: CASSPDGPLQYF

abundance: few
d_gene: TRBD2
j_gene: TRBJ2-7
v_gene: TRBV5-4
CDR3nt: TGTGCCAGCAGCACAGGGACTAGCGGGAGGTACGAGCAGTACTTC
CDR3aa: CASSTGTSGRYEQYF

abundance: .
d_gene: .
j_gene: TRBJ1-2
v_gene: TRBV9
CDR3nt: TGTGCCAGCAGCGTAGATGAAGGATCTTCAGGAGGCTACACCTTC
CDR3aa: CASSVDEGSSGGYTF

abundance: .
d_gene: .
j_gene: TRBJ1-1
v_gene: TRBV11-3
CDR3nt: TGTGCCAGCAGCTTAGGGGCGGGGAGGCGGAACACTGAAGCTTTCTTT
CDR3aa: CASSLGAGRRNTEAFF

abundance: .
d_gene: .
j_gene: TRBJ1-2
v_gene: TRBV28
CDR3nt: TGTGCCAGCAGAATCGGAGTTAACTATGGCTACACCTTC
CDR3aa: CASRIGVNYGYTF

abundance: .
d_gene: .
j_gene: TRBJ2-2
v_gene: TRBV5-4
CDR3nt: TGTGCCAGCAGCTTGGGTGGGGCCGGAACCGGGGAGCTGTTTTTT
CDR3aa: CASSLGGAGTGELFF

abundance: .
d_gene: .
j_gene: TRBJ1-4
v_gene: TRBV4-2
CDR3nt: TGTGCCAGCAAAACAACCGGGACACCGGATGAAAAACTGTTTTTT
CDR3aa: CASKTTGTPDEKLFF

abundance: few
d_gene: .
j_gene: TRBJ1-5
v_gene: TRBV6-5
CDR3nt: TGTGCCAGTGCGACACAAAGCAATCAGCCCCAGCATTTT
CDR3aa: CASATQSNQPQHF

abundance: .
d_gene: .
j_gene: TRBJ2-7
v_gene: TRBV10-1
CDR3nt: TGCGCCAGCAGTGAGGCTCAGGGACCCTACGAGCAGTACTTC
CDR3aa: CASSEAQGPYEQYF

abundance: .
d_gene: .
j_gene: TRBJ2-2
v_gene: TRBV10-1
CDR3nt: TGCGCCTCCGGGGGCCCCAACACCGGGGAGCTGTTTTTT
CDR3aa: CASGGPNTGELFF

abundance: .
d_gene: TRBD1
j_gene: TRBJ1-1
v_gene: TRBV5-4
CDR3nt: TGTGCCAGCAGCTTGCCAGGGGGCGTCAGTGAAGCTTTCTTT
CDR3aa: CASSLPGGVSEAFF

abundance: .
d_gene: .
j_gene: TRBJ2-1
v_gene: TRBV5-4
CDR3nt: TGTGCCAGCAGCGCTACTAGTCCTGAGCAGTTCTTC
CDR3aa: CASSATSPEQFF

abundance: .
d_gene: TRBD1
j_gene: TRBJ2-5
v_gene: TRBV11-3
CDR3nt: TGTGCCAGCAGCTTAGGGACCGGGACAGACAAACAAGAGACCCAGTACTTC
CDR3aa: CASSLGTGTDKQETQYF

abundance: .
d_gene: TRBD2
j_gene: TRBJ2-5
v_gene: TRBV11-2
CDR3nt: TGTGCCAGCAGCCTGGGACTAGCGGGAGGACGAGAGACCCAGTACTTC
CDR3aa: CASSLGLAGGRETQYF

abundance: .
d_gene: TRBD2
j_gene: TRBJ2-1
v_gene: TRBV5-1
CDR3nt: TGCGCCAGCACAAATCCCAGCGGGAGTCGGAATGAGCAGTTCTTC
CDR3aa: CASTNPSGSRNEQFF

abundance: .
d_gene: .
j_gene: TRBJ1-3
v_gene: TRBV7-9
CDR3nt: TGTGCCAGCAGCGCAGGGTCTGGAAACACCATATATTTT
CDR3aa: CASSAGSGNTIYF

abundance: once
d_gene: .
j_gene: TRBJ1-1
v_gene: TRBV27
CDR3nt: TGTGCCAGCAGTTTATCGGACAGTCTTACTGAAGCTTTCTTT
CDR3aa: CASSLSDSLTEAFF

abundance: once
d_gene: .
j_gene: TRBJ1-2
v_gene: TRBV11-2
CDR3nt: TGTGCCAGCAGCTCTCTGGACGACTATGGCTACACCTTC
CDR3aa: CASSSLDDYGYTF

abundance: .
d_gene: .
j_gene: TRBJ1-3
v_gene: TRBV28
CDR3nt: TGTGCCAGCAGTCCTGAGATGAGCTCTGGAAACACCATATATTTT
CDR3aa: CASSPEMSSGNTIYF

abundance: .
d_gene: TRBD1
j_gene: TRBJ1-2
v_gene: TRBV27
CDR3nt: TGTGCCAGCAGTTCCCGGGACAGTAACTATGGCTACACCTTC
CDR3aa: CASSSRDSNYGYTF

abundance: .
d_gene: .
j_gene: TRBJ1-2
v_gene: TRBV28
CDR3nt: TGTGCCAGCAGTCTGAGGCAGCCTAACTATGGCTACACCTTC
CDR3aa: CASSLRQPNYGYTF

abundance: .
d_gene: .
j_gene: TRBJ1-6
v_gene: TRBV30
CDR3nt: TGTGCCTGGAGTCCCCCCAATTCACCCCTCCACTTT
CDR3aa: CAWSPPNSPLHF

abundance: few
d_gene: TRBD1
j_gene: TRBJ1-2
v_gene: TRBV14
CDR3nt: TGTGCCAGCAGCCAAAGGACAGGGTATGGCTACACCTTC
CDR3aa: CASSQRTGYGYTF

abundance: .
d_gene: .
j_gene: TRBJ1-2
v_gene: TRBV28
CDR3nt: TGTGCCAGCAGCCGACGAGTCCCGGTTCTGGATGGCTACACCTTC
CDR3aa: CASSRRVPVLDGYTF

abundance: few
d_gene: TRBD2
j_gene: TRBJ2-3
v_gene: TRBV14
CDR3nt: TGTGCCACCAACAGACTAGCGGGAGGAACGCAGTATTTT
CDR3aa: CATNRLAGGTQYF

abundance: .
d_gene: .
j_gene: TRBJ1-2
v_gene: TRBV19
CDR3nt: TGTGCCAGTAGTCTCAATCTCGCCAACTATGGCTACACCTTC
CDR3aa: CASSLNLANYGYTF

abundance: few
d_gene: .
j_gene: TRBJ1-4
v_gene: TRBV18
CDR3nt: TGTGCCAGCTCACCTTTTGACCCGGCAACTAATGAAAAACTGTTTTTT
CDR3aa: CASSPFDPATNEKLFF

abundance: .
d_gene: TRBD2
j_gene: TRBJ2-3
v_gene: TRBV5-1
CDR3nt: TGCGCCAGCAGCTTTTTCGGAGCGGGAGGTCAAGATACGCAGTATTTT
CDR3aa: CASSFFGAGGQDTQYF

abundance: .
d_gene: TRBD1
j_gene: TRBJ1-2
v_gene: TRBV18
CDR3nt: TGTGCCAGCTCACCAGGGGGACAGGGGGCAGTTGGCTACACCTTC
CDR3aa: CASSPGGQGAVGYTF

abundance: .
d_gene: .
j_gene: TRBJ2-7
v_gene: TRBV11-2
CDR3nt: TGTGCCAGCAGCCTCCAGGCTGGGACACCAAACTACGAGCAGTACTTC
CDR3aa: CASSLQAGTPNYEQYF

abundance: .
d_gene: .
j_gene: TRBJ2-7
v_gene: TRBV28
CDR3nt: TGTGCCAGCAGCCCGGGCAGGGAAAGCGAGCAGTACTTC
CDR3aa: CASSPGRESEQYF

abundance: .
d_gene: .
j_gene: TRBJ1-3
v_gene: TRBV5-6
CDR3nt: TGTGCCAGCAGTTTTCCGGGACAAGGGAACACCATATATTTT
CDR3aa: CASSFPGQGNTIYF

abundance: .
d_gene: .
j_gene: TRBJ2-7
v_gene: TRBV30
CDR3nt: TGTGCCTGGAGGGGTTCAGCCGGCTACGAGCAGTACTTC
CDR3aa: CAWRGSAGYEQYF

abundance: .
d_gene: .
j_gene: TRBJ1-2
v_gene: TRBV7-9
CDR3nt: TGTGCCAGCAGCTTCGGAGACAGACTATATGGCTACACCTTC
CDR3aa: CASSFGDRLYGYTF